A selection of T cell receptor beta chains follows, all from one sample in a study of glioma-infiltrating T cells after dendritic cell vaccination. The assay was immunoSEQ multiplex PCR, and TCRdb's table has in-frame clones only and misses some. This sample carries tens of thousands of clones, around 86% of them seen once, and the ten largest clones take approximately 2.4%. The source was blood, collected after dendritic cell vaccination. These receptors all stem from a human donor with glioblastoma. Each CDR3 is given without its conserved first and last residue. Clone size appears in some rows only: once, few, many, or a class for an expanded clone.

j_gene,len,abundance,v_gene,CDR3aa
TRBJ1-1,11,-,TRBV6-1,ASSAARGTEAF
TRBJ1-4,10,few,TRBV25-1,ASRDSIEKLF
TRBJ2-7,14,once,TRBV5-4,ASSLGGGGRAYEQY
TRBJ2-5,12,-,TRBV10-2,ASTPQGQEETQY
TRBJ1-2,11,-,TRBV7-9,ASSSRGGYGYT
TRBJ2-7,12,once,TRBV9,ASSVGLADYEQY
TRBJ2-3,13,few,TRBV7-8,ASSSTGTSGLSQY
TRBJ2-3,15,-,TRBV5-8,ASSLGIAGQPTDTQY
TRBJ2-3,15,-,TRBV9,ASSVEGLAGITDTQY
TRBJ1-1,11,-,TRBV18,ASSPLSFEEAF
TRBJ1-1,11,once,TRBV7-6,ASSLTGNTEAF
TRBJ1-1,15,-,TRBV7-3,ASSFQYRGRMNTEAF
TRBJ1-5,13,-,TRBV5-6,ASSLDSLSNQPQH
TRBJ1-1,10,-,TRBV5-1,ASSSRGVGAF
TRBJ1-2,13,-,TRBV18,ASSPPGGSPYGYT
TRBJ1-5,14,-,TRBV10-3,AISGGPSDPNQPQH
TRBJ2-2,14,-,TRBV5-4,ASSLTAGGMTGELF